The TCR beta chain under discussion was sequenced for a study of CD8+ T cells in alopecia areata. Trimming stripped 6 bases from V and 1 base from J, with 11 bases between. In germline, CDR1 is SGHDT, CDR2 YYEEEE. The CDR3 runs 13 residues. The sequencing template was cDNA reverse transcribed from extracted RNA. Clones were read by immunoSEQ multiplex PCR, and TCRdb kept only the in-frame ones, dropping some. The table lists approximately 140,000 clones, around 86% of them singletons. Regarding treatment: oral pan-JAK inhibitor, 5-10 mg twice daily. The source material was CD8+ T cells sorted from blood, sampled at week 4, from a patient treated with tofacitinib. This clonotype was sampled from a human donor with alopecia areata. V usage is TRBV5-6 and J usage is TRBJ2-7; TRBD1 is a possible D gene (6 bases). The CDR3 is CASKVQGSYEQYF. CDR3 DNA sequence: TGTGCCAGCAAGGTCCAGGGGTCCTACGAGCAGTACTTC.